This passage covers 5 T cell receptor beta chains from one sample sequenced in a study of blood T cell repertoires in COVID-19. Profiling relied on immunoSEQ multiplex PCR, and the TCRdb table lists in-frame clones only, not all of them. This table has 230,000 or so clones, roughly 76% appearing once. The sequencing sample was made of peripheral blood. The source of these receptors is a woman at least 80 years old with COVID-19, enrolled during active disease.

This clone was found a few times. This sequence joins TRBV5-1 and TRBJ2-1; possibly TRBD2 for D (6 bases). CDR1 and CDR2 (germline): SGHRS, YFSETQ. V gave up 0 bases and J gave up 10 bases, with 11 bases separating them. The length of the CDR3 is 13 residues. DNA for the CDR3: TGCGCCAGCAGCTTGGAGGGAGGAAGGGAGCAGTTCTTC. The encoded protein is CASSLEGGREQFF.

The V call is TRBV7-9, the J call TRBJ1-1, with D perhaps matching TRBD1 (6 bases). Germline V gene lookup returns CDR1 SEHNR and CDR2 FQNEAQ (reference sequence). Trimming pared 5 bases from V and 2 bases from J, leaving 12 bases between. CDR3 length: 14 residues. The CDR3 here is CASSLTGGNTEAFF. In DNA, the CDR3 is TGTGCCAGCAGCCTCACTGGGGGCAACACTGAAGCTTTCTTT. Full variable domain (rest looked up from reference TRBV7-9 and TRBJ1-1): DTGVSQNPRHKITKRGQNVTFRCDPISEHNRLYWYRQTLGQGPEFLTYFQNEAQLEKSRLLSDRFSAERPKGSFSTLEIQRTEQGDSAMYLCASSLTGGNTEAFFGQGTRLTVV.

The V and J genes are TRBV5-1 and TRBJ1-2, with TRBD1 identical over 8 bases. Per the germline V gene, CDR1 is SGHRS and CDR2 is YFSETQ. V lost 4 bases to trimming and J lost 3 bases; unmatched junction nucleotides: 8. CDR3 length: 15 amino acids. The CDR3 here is CASSPRTGWDYGYTF. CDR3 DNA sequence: TGCGCCAGCAGCCCCCGGACAGGGTGGGACTATGGCTACACCTTC.

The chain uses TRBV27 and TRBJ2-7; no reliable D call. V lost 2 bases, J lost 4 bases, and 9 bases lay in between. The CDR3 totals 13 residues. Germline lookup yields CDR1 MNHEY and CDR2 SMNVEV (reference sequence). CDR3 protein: CASSLKAFYEQYF. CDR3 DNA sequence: TGTGCCAGCAGTTTAAAAGCCTTTTACGAGCAGTACTTC.

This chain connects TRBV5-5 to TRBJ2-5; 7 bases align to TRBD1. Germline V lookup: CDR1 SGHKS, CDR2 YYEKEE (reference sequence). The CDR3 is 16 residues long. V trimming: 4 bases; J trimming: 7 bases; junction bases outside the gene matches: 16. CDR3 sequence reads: CASSPSSGTVEGTQYF. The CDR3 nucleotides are TGTGCCAGCAGCCCTTCGTCGGGGACAGTAGAAGGGACCCAGTACTTC.